The source of this T cell receptor (beta chain) is a study of T cell responses to AZD1222 COVID-19 vaccine. Study conclusions and caveats: Scientists sampled the repertoires only once the peak T cell response had passed. Spike-specific TCR breadth and depth grew following two AZD1222 doses. Donors, mostly white British, included more females; clonal diversity was possibly underestimated.

Only in-frame clones appear in the TCRdb table, and some are missing; sequencing was by immunoSEQ multiplex PCR. Of hundreds of thousands of clones in the sample, about 92% were seen once. This clone was recorded a few times. Its antigen is undetermined. CDR3 length: 17 amino acids. Trimming cost V 0 bases and J 4 bases, with 15 bases left between them. Germline V CDR1 and CDR2: LGHNA, YSLEER. Specimen: peripheral blood, collected on day 0 of MenACWY control vaccination. The receptor was isolated from an adult in good health. The chain combines TRBV4-3 with TRBJ2-2; a weak D match, TRBD2 (6 bases). For the CDR3, the DNA is TGCGCCAGCAGCCAAGATGGGGACGGGGGTAGCACCGGGGAGCTGTTTTTT. Its translation: CASSQDGDGGSTGELFF.